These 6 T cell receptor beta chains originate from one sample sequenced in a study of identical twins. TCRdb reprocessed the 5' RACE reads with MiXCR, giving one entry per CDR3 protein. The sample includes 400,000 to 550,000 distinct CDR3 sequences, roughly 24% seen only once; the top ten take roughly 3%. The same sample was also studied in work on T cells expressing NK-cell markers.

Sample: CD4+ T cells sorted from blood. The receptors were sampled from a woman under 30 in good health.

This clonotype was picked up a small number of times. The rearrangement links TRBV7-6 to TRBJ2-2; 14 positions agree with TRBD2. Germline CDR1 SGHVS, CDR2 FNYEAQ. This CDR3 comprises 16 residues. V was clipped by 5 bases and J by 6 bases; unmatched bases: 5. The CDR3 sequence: CASSPRLAGGPGELFF. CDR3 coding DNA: TGTGCCAGCAGCCCCCGACTAGCGGGAGGGCCCGGGGAGCTGTTTTTT.

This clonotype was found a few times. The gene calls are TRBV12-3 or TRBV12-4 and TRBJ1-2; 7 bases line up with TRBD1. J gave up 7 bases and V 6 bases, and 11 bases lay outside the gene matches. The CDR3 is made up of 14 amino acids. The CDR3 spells CASRSGQEVSGYTF. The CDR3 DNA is TGTGCCAGCAGGAGTGGACAGGAGGTATCTGGCTACACCTTC.

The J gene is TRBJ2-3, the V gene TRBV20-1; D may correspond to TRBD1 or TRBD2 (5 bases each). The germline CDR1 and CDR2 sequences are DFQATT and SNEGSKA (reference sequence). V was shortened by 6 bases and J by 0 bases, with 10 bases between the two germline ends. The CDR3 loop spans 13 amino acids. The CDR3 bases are TGCAGTGCGGAGGACACTAGCACAGATACGCAGTATTTT. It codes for CSAEDTSTDTQYF.

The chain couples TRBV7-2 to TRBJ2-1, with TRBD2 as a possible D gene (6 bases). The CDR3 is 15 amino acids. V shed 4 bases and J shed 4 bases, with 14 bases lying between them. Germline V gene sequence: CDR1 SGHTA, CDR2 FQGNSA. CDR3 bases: TGTGCCAGCAGCTCTTTAGCGGCGCAATACAATGAGCAGTTCTTC. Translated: CASSSLAAQYNEQFF.

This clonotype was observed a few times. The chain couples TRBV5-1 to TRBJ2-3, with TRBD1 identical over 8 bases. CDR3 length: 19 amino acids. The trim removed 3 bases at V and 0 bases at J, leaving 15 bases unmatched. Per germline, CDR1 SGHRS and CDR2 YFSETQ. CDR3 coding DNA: TGCGCCAGCAGCTCCAGGGGACAGGACCCTTTTCTCAGCACAGATACGCAGTATTTT. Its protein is CASSSRGQDPFLSTDTQYF.

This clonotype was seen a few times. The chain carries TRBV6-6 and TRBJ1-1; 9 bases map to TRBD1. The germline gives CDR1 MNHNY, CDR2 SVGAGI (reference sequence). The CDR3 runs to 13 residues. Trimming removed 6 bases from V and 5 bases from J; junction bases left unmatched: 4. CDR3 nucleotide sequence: TGTGCCAGCAGCCGGACAGGGGAGACTGAAGCTTTCTTT. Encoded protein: CASSRTGETEAFF.